The rows below give T cell receptor beta chains drawn from one sample of a study of T cells expressing NK-cell markers. TCRdb reprocessed the 5' RACE reads, with one entry per CDR3 protein and no DNA. Reported are about 300,000 distinct CDR3 sequences; the ten largest clones contain more than 3.5%. Sequenced material: blood T cells: a sorted CD56 or NKG2C T cell subset, CD4+ or CD8+ T cells, or bulk PBMC T cells (not recorded which). The receptors derive from a woman aged 18-70 years in good health. The CDR3 runs from the conserved cysteine through the conserved F or W.

J gene | V gene | CDR3 protein
TRBJ2-3 | TRBV7-2 | CASSLAGRGRADTQYF
TRBJ2-3 | TRBV20-1 | CSAEGGQSRADTQYF
TRBJ1-1 | TRBV7-2 | CASSLQTGGTATEAFF
TRBJ2-5 | TRBV18 | CASSSEGQETQYF
TRBJ2-2 | TRBV12-3/TRBV12-4 | CASSLGGPTNTGELFF
TRBJ1-2 | TRBV20-1 | CSARTQGSGYTF
TRBJ2-5 | TRBV4-1 | CASSQDSGGRETQYF
TRBJ2-7 | TRBV29-1 | CSVPSGQGVFYEQYF
TRBJ1-3 | TRBV29-1 | CSVVVGQAPNTIYF
TRBJ2-4 | TRBV20-1 | CSAREGAKNIQYF
TRBJ1-1 | TRBV14 | CASSQVGMAFF
TRBJ1-5 | TRBV20-1 | CSARSRGTARNQPQHF
TRBJ2-3 | TRBV27 | CASSPTLGDTQYF
TRBJ2-7 | TRBV20-1 | CSARERPYYEQYF
TRBJ1-3 | TRBV7-2 | CASSRDSSGNTIYF
TRBJ2-1 | TRBV7-2 | CASSSSIRYNEQFF
TRBJ2-7 | TRBV4-2 | CASSHGRGDESRYF
TRBJ2-2 | TRBV4-3 | CASSQGGQGNTGELFF
TRBJ2-3 | TRBV12-3/TRBV12-4 | CASSPLGFGTDTQYF
TRBJ1-3 | TRBV20-1 | CSASALGAGKNTIYF
TRBJ2-5 | TRBV6-5 | CASSYGNGGPQETQYF
TRBJ1-2 | TRBV6-5 | CASSLEGNGYTF
TRBJ1-4 | TRBV6-1 | CASRPQGAREKLFF
TRBJ1-3 | TRBV20-1 | CSARDWSGPGNTIYF
TRBJ2-1 | TRBV10-3 | CAISASSYNEQFF
TRBJ2-1 | TRBV12-3/TRBV12-4 | CASSRGGDYNEQFF
TRBJ2-2 | TRBV19 | CASRGPGPASTGELFF
TRBJ1-2 | TRBV4-1 | CASSVTGGYGYTF
TRBJ1-5 | TRBV7-2 | CASSLARGSIQPQHF
TRBJ2-6 | TRBV18 | CASSRDRVTSSGANVLTF
TRBJ1-6 | TRBV12-3/TRBV12-4 | CASTNWGANSPLHF
TRBJ2-1 | TRBV5-1 | CASSSRFTEQFF
TRBJ2-5 | TRBV5-1 | CASSLSSTGEETQYF
TRBJ2-4 | TRBV12-3/TRBV12-4 | CASSSAPDIQYF
TRBJ2-7 | TRBV20-1 | CSSSYRQGAYEQYF
TRBJ2-7 | TRBV7-2 | CASSLALAETYEQYF
TRBJ1-2 | TRBV7-9 | CASSSSLGQLANYGYTF
TRBJ2-3 | TRBV12-3/TRBV12-4 | CASRPGTHSTDTQYF
TRBJ2-3 | TRBV20-1 | CSAPWGDKSDTQYF
TRBJ2-7 | TRBV7-9 | CASSFQGGASYEQYF
TRBJ1-2 | TRBV9 | CASRDFKGGHYGYTF
TRBJ2-1 | TRBV4-3 | CASSQGRRGLESNEQFF
TRBJ2-3 | TRBV6-5 | CASSTRDTQYF
TRBJ1-5 | TRBV12-3/TRBV12-4 | CASRWGMGGGNQPQHF
TRBJ1-1 | TRBV10-3 | CAIRGYTEAFF
TRBJ2-3 | TRBV5-1 | CASSLGSSSDTQYF
TRBJ2-1 | TRBV28 | CASSLGTGAGNEQFF
TRBJ2-3 | TRBV10-3 | CAISESGGFTDTQYF
TRBJ2-7 | TRBV6-2/TRBV6-3 | CASRARLAGSYEQYF
TRBJ1-1 | TRBV20-1 | CSARGRNTEAFF
TRBJ2-1 | TRBV28 | CASRRLQEQFF
TRBJ2-5 | TRBV5-4 | CASSYSGGHPTETQYF
TRBJ1-5 | TRBV12-3/TRBV12-4 | CASSLDQRGREPQHF
TRBJ2-3 | TRBV25-1 | CASSSSGRLDTQYF
TRBJ2-1 | TRBV20-1 | CSARRTSGGAVIDEQFF
TRBJ1-1 | TRBV6-2/TRBV6-3 | CASSYDRDVTEAFF
TRBJ2-2 | TRBV7-8 | CASSPTPPPGELFF
TRBJ1-1 | TRBV6-1 | CASSELGYNTEAFF
TRBJ2-7 | TRBV5-4 | CASSLSGGGYEQYF
TRBJ1-2 | TRBV30 | CAWTIASNYGYTF